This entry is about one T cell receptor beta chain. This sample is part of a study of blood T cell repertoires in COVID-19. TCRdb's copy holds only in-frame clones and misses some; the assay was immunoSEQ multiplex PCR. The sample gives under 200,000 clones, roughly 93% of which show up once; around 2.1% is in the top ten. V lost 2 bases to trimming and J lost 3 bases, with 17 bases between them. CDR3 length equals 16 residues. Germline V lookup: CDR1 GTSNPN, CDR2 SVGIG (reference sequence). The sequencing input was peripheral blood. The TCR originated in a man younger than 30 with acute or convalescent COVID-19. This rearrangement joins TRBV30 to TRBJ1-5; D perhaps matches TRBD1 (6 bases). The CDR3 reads CAWSPQTGSPNQPQHF. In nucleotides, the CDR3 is TGTGCCTGGAGTCCCCAGACAGGTTCCCCCAATCAGCCCCAGCATTTT.